This entry features one T cell receptor (beta chain) sequence. CDR3 size: 14 residues. The V end was cut by 7 bases, the J end by 3 bases, with 12 bases between. CDR1 is SGHTA, CDR2 FQGNSA, per germline. The source of the sample is a study of blood T cell repertoires in COVID-19. Study summary: Italy, Spain and the United States were the sources of the convalescent and acute COVID-19 samples. PBMCs, B-cell-depleted T cells, or T cells provided the cDNA or gDNA that made up the material.

Per the study methods: Reference gene primer amplification yielded estimated nucleated cell counts. Method: immunoSEQ multiplex PCR; TCRdb's copy keeps in-frame clones and lacks some. V, J and clone size reflect that table, while D and trimming were determined from the DNA. This table holds about 100,000 clones, more than 70% found once. The chain carries TRBV7-2 and TRBJ2-2; TRBD2 is a possible D gene (6 bases). Sequences were obtained from peripheral blood. The sequence derives from a human donor in a cohort sampled during active COVID-19. The DNA of the CDR3 is TGTGCCAGCACCCCAGCGGGTTACACCGGGGAGCTGTTTTTT. Translated: CASTPAGYTGELFF.